One and the same sample provided the 9 T cell receptor beta chains below, sequenced in a study of blood T cell repertoires in COVID-19. This table comes from immunoSEQ multiplex PCR, and its TCRdb copy is limited to in-frame clones, with some not included. The sample has 200,000 to 250,000 clones, approximately 78% seen once. What was sequenced was peripheral blood. These receptors came from a woman aged 40 to 49 with acute or convalescent COVID-19.

This clone has just one count. The CDR3, as DNA: TGTGCCACCAGCAGGGACCAGCTAGCGGAGCAGTTCTTC. Translated: CATSRDQLAEQFF. The chain is built from TRBV15 and TRBJ2-1; possible D gene TRBD2, 6 bases. Trimming stripped 3 bases from V and 10 bases from J, with 13 bases between. Germline CDR1 LNHNV, CDR2 YYDKDF (reference sequence). The CDR3 spans 13 residues.

V is TRBV7-2 and J is TRBJ2-5; tentatively, D is TRBD1 (6 bases). The CDR3 has 16 residues. V lost 5 bases and J 2 bases, leaving 18 bases between the germline ends. The V gene's germline CDR1 is SGHTA and CDR2 FQGNSA. CDR3 protein: CASSPQGLRAQETQYF. The CDR3 bases are TGTGCCAGCAGCCCACAGGGCCTACGGGCGCAAGAGACCCAGTACTTC. Looking up the rest from reference TRBV7-2 and TRBJ2-5 gives the full variable domain: GAGVSQSPSNKVTEKGKDVELRCDPISGHTALYWYRQSLGQGLEFLIYFQGNSAPDKSGLPSDRFSAERTGGSVSTLTIQRTQQEDSAVYLCASSPQGLRAQETQYFGPGTRLLVL.

V usage is TRBV2 and J usage is TRBJ2-1, with D perhaps matching TRBD2 (5 bases). This CDR3 is 14 amino acids long. The germline V gene encodes CDR1 SNHLY and CDR2 FYNNEI. Trimming took 6 bases from V and 5 from J, leaving 14 bases between them. The chain's CDR3 is CASSHMAGDNEQFF. The DNA of the CDR3 is TGTGCCAGCAGCCATATGGCCGGGGACAATGAGCAGTTCTTC.

This sequence joins TRBV11-2 and TRBJ2-7; the match to TRBD2 covers 8 bases. The CDR3 consists of 14 residues. With V trimmed by 6 bases and J by 7 bases, 11 bases remained unmatched. Per the germline V gene, CDR1 is SGHAT and CDR2 is FQNNGV. Here the CDR3 DNA reads TGTGCCAGCAGGGAAAGCGGGGGTCGGGGAGAGCAGTACTTC. This translates into CASRESGGRGEQYF.

The rearrangement uses TRBV28 and TRBJ2-1; D is possibly TRBD2 (5 bases). Germline V gene sequence: CDR1 MDHEN, CDR2 SYDVKM. The CDR3 has 17 amino acids. Trimming shortened V by 6 bases and J by 0 bases, and 18 bases separated the two germline ends. The CDR3 is CASSPSYGDSSYNEQFF. CDR3 sequence (DNA): TGTGCCAGCAGCCCTTCCTACGGGGATAGCTCCTACAATGAGCAGTTCTTC. The complete variable domain, with remaining parts taken from reference TRBV28 and TRBJ2-1, reads DVKVTQSSRYLVKRTGEKVFLECVQDMDHENMFWYRQDPGLGLRLIYFSYDVKMKEKGDIPEGYSVSREKKERFSLILESASTNQTSMYLCASSPSYGDSSYNEQFFGPGTRLTVL.

This chain joins TRBV4-1 and TRBJ2-7, with 9 bases aligning to TRBD2. The CDR3 is 15 residues long. In germline, CDR1 is MGHRA, CDR2 YSYEKL. Trimming at V came to 0 bases and at J to 2 bases, leaving 2 bases not matched to a gene. The CDR3 DNA is TGCGCCAGCAGCCAAGAGACTAGCGGAACCTACGAGCAGTACTTC. Residues: CASSQETSGTYEQYF.

This sequence joins TRBV5-5 and TRBJ2-5, with TRBD2 matching over 7 bases. Looked up from germline, CDR1 is SGHKS and CDR2 is YYEKEE (reference sequence). CDR3 length equals 14 residues. V was pared by 4 bases and J by 5 bases, with 8 bases of the junction left unmatched. CDR3 in DNA: TGTGCCAGCAGCACTCCAGCGGGGACGGAGACCCAGTACTTC. Translating it yields CASSTPAGTETQYF.

V usage is TRBV15 and J usage is TRBJ2-1, with D perhaps matching TRBD2 (5 bases). The CDR3 contains 12 residues. The germline V gene encodes CDR1 LNHNV and CDR2 YYDKDF (reference sequence). The ends were cut back, 5 bases at V and 9 bases at J, with 11 bases in the middle. The DNA for the CDR3 is TGTGCCACCAGCTCCCGGGCGGGTGAGCAGTTCTTC. Translated, it gives CATSSRAGEQFF. Full variable domain (outside the CDR3, taken from reference TRBV15 and TRBJ2-1): DAMVIQNPRYQVTQFGKPVTLSCSQTLNHNVMYWYQQKSSQAPKLLFHYYDKDFNNEADTPDNFQSRRPNTSFCFLDIRSPGLGDTAMYLCATSSRAGEQFFGPGTRLTVL.

This clone was recorded many times. The V call is TRBV10-3, the J call TRBJ2-2; maybe TRBD1 (6 bases). V was shortened by 3 bases and J by 3 bases, with 8 bases between the two germline ends. This CDR3 is built from 14 residues. Germline V gene sequence: CDR1 ENHRY, CDR2 SYGVKD. The CDR3 protein is CAISDQGYTGELFF. The CDR3 region has the DNA TGTGCCATCAGTGACCAGGGGTACACCGGGGAGCTGTTTTTT.